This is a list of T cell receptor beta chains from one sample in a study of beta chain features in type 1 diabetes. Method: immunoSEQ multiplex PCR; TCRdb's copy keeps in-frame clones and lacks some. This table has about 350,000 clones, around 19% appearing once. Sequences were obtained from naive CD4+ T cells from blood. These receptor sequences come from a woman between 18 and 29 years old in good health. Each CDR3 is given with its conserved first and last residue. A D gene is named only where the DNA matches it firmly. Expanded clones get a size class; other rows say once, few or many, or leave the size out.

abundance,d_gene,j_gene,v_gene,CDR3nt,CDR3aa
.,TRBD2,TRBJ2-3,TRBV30,TGTGCCTGGTCGAGGAGCGGGGGCACAGATACGCAGTATTTT,CAWSRSGGTDTQYF
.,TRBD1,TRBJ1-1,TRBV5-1,TGCGCCAGCAGCTTGGACCCTGGTGGGACAGCGAACACTGAAGCTTTCTTT,CASSLDPGGTANTEAFF
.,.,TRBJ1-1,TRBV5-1,TGCGCCAGCAGCTTGGTACAGACCACTGAAGCTTTCTTT,CASSLVQTTEAFF
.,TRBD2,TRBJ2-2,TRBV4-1,TGCGCCAGCAGCCCCTCCCTTAGCGGGAGAGACACCGGGGAGCTGTTTTTT,CASSPSLSGRDTGELFF
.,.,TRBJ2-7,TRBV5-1,TGCGCCAGCAGCTTGAATCAATACGAGCAGTACTTC,CASSLNQYEQYF
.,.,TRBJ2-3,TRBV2,TGTGCCACCCTCAGTAGGGAACGGGGGTACACAGATACGCAGTATTTT,CATLSRERGYTDTQYF
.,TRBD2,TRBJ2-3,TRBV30,TGTGCCTCTCGGACTAGCGACACAGATACGCAGTATTTT,CASRTSDTDTQYF
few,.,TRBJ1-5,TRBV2,TGTGCCAGCAGATCCGACACCAGCAATCAGCCCCAGCATTTT,CASRSDTSNQPQHF
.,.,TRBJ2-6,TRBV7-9,TGTGCCAGCAGCTCAGGGGCTGGGGCCAACGTCCTGACTTTC,CASSSGAGANVLTF
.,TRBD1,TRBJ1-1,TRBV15,TGTGCCACCAGCAGAACAAGACAGGGTAACACTGAAGCTTTCTTT,CATSRTRQGNTEAFF
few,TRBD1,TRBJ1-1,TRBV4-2,TGTGCCAGCAGCCAACCTGGACAGGGAAACGCTGAAGCTTTCTTT,CASSQPGQGNAEAFF
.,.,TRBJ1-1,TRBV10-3,TGTGCCATCAGTGGAGAGAGGAACACTGAAGCTTTCTTT,CAISGERNTEAFF
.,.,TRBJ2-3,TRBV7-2,TGTGCCAGCAGCTCTGGAGTCACAGATACGCAGTATTTT,CASSSGVTDTQYF
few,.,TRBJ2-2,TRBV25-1,TGTGCCACCTCTCGGGAGTCCAGCACCGGGGAGCTGTTTTTT,CATSRESSTGELFF
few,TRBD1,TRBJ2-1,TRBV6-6,TGTGCCAGCAGGGCAGGGACAGACTTCTCCTACAATGAGCAGTTCTTC,CASRAGTDFSYNEQFF
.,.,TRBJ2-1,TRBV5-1,TGCGCCAGCAGCTCGGACTATCCAGGTTCGAATGAGCAGTTCTTC,CASSSDYPGSNEQFF
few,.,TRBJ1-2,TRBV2,TGTGCCAGCAGTGAACGCGGTCCTACTAACTATGGCTACACCTTC,CASSERGPTNYGYTF
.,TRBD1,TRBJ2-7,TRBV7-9,TGTGCCAGCAGCCCTGGACAGGGAGTCCACGAGCAGTACTTC,CASSPGQGVHEQYF
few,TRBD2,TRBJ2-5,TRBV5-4,TGTGCCAGCAGCCAACGACTAGCGGGATTCCAAGAGACCCAGTACTTC,CASSQRLAGFQETQYF
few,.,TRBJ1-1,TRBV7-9,TGTGCCAGCAGCCCTCGCTCCGGTGAAGCTTTCTTT,CASSPRSGEAFF
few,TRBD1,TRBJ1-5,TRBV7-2,TGTGCCAGCAGCTCCGACAGGGGCGGTCAGCCCCAGCATTTT,CASSSDRGGQPQHF
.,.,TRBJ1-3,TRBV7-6,TGTGCCAGCAGCCCCAGACCGCGGGCTGGAAACACCATATATTTT,CASSPRPRAGNTIYF
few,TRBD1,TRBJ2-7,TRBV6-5,TGTGCCAGCAGTTACTCGGGACAGGGCACCTACGAGCAGTACTTC,CASSYSGQGTYEQYF
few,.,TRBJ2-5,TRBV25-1,TGTGCCAGCAGGTACAGTGGGGCAGAGACCCAGTACTTC,CASRYSGAETQYF
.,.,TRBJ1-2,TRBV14,TGTGCCAGCAGCGAATTACAGTATGGCTACACCTTC,CASSELQYGYTF
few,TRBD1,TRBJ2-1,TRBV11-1,TGTGCCAGCAGCTCGCGACAGGGGGCAGGCAATGAGCAGTTCTTC,CASSSRQGAGNEQFF
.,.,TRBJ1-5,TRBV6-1,TGTGCCAGCAGGTTCGGGGAACAGCCCCAGCATTTT,CASRFGEQPQHF
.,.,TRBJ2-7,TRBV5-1,TGCGCCAGCAGCTTGGATATAGACGAGCAGTACTTC,CASSLDIDEQYF
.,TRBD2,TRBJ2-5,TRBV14,TGTGCCAGCAGCCAAGGTCTAGCGGGAGGTGAGACCCAGTACTTC,CASSQGLAGGETQYF
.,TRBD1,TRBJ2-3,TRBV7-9,TGTGCCAGCCCTTCCCTGGACAGGGGGGCAGATACGCAGTATTTT,CASPSLDRGADTQYF
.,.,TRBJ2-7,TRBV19,TGTGCCAGTATCCTGAGGGAGCAGTACTTC,CASILREQYF
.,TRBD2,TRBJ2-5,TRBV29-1,TGCAGCGTTGAAGGGGAAGGGACTAGCGGGGTAGAGACCCAGTACTTC,CSVEGEGTSGVETQYF
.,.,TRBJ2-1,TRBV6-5,TGTGCCAGCAGTACCGGGTATGATGAGCAGTTCTTC,CASSTGYDEQFF
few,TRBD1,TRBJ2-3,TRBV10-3,TGTGCCATCAGGGAGACAGGGGGTGCAGATACGCAGTATTTT,CAIRETGGADTQYF
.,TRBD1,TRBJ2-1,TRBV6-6,TGTGCCAGCAGTTACCAAGGGACAGGGGACAATGAGCAGTTCTTC,CASSYQGTGDNEQFF
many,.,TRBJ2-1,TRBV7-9,TGTGCCAGCAGCCCAGGGCAGGGGCAGTTCTTC,CASSPGQGQFF
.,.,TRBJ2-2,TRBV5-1,TGCGCCAGCAGCTTACAGGTTAACACCGGGGAGCTGTTTTTT,CASSLQVNTGELFF
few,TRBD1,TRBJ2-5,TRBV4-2,TGTGCCAGCAGCCAAGATTCAAACAGGGGGCGAGTGACCCAGTACTTC,CASSQDSNRGRVTQYF
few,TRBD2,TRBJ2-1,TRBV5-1,TGCGCCAGCAGCTTAGCGGGAGGACAGACTGAGCAGTTCTTC,CASSLAGGQTEQFF
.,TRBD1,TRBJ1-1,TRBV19,TGTGCCAGTAGATGGACAGGGCTCACCACTGAAGCTTTCTTT,CASRWTGLTTEAFF
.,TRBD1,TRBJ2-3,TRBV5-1,TGCGCCAGCACACCGGGACAGGGACGAGATACGCAGTATTTT,CASTPGQGRDTQYF
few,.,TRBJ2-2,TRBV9,TGTGCCAGCAGCGTAGAGGCTAGCGACCGCACCGGGGAGCTGTTTTTT,CASSVEASDRTGELFF
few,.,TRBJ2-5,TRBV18,TGTGCCAGCTCACCCCCGAGCGACAGGTCAGAGACCCAGTACTTC,CASSPPSDRSETQYF
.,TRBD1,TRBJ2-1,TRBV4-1,TGCGCCAGCAGCCACCCGCCCTTTTCCGACAGGGGGCGGATTGAGCAGTTCTTC,CASSHPPFSDRGRIEQFF
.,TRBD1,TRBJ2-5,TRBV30,TGTGCCTGGACACAGGGGGCGAAGACCCAGTACTTC,CAWTQGAKTQYF
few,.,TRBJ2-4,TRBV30,TGTGCCTGGAGTCACCTTTACAGGGCCGGGGTTAGCAAAAACATTCAGTACTTC,CAWSHLYRAGVSKNIQYF
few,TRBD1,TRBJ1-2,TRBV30,TGTGCCTGGTCCCACAGGGGGCGTAATGGCTACACCTTC,CAWSHRGRNGYTF
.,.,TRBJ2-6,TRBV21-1,TGTGCCAGCAGCAAAGGGGCGACGGTGGACTACTCTGGGGCCAACGTCCTGACTTTC,CASSKGATVDYSGANVLTF
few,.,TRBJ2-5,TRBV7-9,TGTGCCAGCAGCCGATCGAGGCGGGCCAAAGAGACCCAGTACTTC,CASSRSRRAKETQYF